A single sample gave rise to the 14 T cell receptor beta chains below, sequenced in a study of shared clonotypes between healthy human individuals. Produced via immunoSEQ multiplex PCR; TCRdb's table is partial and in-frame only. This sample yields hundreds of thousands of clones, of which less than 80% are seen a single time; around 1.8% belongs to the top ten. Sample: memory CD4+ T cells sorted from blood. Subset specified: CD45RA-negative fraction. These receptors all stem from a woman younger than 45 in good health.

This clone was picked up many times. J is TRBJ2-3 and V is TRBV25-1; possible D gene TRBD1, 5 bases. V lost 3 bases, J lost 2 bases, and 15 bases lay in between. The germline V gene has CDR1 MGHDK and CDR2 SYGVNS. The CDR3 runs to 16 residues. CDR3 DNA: TGTGCCAGCAGTGATCCTACTGTGGGGCCCACAGATACGCAGTATTTT. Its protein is CASSDPTVGPTDTQYF.

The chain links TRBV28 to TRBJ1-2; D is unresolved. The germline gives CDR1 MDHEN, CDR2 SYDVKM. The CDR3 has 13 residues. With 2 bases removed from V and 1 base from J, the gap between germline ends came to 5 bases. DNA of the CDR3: TGTGCCAGCAGTTTACAGGTTAACTATGGCTACACCTTC. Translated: CASSLQVNYGYTF.

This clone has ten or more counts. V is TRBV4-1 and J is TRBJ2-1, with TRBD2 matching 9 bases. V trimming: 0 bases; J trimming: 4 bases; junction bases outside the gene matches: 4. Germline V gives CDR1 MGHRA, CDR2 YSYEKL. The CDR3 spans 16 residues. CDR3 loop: CASSQDRTSVYNEQFF. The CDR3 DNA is TGCGCCAGCAGCCAAGACCGGACTAGCGTTTACAATGAGCAGTTCTTC.

CDR3 in DNA: TGTGCCAGCAGCCAAGAGGTCAGGGAGGAGGGCTACACCTTC. Encoded protein: CASSQEVREEGYTF. The chain couples TRBV4-2 to TRBJ1-2, with D possibly being TRBD1 (5 bases). Germline CDR1 LGHNA, CDR2 YNFKEQ. The V end lost 0 bases, the J end lost 8 bases, and 13 bases lay between the germline ends. The CDR3 extends over 14 amino acids.

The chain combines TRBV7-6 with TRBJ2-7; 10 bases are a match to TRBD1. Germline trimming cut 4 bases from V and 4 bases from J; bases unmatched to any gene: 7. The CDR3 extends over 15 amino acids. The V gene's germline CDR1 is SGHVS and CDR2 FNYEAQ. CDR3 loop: CASSSAGTGAYEQYF. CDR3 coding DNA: TGTGCCAGCAGCTCAGCCGGGACAGGGGCATACGAGCAGTACTTC. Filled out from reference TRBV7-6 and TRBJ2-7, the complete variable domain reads GAGVSQSPRYKVTKRGQDVALRCDPISGHVSLYWYRQALGQGPEFLTYFNYEAQQDKSGLPNDRFSAERPEGSISTLTIQRTEQRDSAMYRCASSSAGTGAYEQYFGPGTRLTVT.

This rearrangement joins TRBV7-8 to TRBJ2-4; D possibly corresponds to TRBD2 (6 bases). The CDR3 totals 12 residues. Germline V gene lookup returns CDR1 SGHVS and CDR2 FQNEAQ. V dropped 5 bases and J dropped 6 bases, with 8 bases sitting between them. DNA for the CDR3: TGTGCCAGCAGCAGTAGCGGAAACATTCAGTACTTC. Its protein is CASSSSGNIQYF.

For the CDR3, the DNA is TGCGCCAGCAGCTTGGCGGCTAGCGCGGGGAACAATGAGCAGTTCTTC. It yields the protein CASSLAASAGNNEQFF. The chain employs TRBV5-1 and TRBJ2-1; perhaps TRBD2 as D (6 bases). The CDR3 loop spans 16 amino acids. The germline V gene encodes CDR1 SGHRS and CDR2 YFSETQ. Trimming removed 0 bases at V and 5 bases at J, with 15 bases between.

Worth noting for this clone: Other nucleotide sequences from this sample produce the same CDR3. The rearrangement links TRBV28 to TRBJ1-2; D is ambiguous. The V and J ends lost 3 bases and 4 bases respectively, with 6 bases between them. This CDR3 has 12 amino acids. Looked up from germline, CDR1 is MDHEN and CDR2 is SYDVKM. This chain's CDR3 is CASSFGSYGYTF. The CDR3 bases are TGTGCCAGCAGTTTCGGAAGCTATGGCTACACCTTC.

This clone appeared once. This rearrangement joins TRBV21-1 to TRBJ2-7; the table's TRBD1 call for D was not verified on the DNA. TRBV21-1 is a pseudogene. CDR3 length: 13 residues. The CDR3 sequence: CARGDRGRLEQYF. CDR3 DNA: TGTGCCAGGGGGGACAGGGGGCGGCTCGAGCAGTACTTC.

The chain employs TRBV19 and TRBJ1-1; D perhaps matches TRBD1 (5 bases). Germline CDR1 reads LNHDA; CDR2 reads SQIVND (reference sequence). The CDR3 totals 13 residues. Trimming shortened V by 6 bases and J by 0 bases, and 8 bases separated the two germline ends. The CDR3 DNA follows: TGTGCCAGTAGGAAGACAGTGAACACTGAAGCTTTCTTT. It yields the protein CASRKTVNTEAFF.

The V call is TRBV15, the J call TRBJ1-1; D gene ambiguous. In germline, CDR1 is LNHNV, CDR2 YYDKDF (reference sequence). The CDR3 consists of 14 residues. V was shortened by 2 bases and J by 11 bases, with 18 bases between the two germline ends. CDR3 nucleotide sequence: TGTGCCACCAGCAGACCGACGACTCCTAGGGAGGCTTTCTTT. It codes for CATSRPTTPREAFF.

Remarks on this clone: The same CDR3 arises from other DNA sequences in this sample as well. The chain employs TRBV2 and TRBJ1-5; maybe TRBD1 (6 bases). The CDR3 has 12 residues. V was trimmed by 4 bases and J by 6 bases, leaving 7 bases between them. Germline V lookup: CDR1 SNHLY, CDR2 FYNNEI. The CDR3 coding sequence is TGTGCCAGCAGTGTCAGGGGTCAGCCCCAGCATTTT. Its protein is CASSVRGQPQHF.

CDR3 protein: CSAKVGTPGFF. DNA for the CDR3: TGCAGTGCAAAGGTGGGGACACCGGGGTTCTTC. This chain links TRBV20-1 with TRBJ2-1, with TRBD1 as a possible D gene (6 bases). Germline V gene sequence: CDR1 DFQATT, CDR2 SNEGSKA (reference sequence). The CDR3 covers 11 residues. Trimming shortened V by 6 bases and J by 15 bases, and 18 bases separated the two germline ends.

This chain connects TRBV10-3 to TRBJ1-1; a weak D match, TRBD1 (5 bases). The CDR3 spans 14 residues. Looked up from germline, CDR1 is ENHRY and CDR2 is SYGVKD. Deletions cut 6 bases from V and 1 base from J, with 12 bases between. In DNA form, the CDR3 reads TGTGCCATCAGGCCCCAAGGGACGAACACTGAAGCTTTCTTT. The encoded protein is CAIRPQGTNTEAFF.